A single sample is the source of the 26 T cell receptor beta chains below, sequenced in a study of shared clonotypes between healthy human individuals. Sequencing was performed with immunoSEQ multiplex PCR; in TCRdb, only in-frame clones are kept and a portion is missing. This table holds 2.3 million or so clones, just over 90% found once. Sequencing was carried out using naive CD4+ T cells from PBMCs. As to subset: CD45RA+ positively selected. These receptors were collected from a man aged 18 to 29 in good health. Some clones in this sample may be carry-over from other donors' samples.

This chain connects TRBV19 to TRBJ2-7, with D hard to call. The CDR3 runs to 12 residues. Deletions cut 6 bases from V and 4 bases from J, with 10 bases between. Per the germline V gene, CDR1 is LNHDA and CDR2 is SQIVND (reference sequence). In nucleotides, the CDR3 is TGTGCCAGTAGCAAGGCCCCTTACGAGCAGTACTTC. Encoded protein: CASSKAPYEQYF. Complete variable domain (other parts from reference TRBV19 and TRBJ2-7): DGGITQSPKYLFRKEGQNVTLSCEQNLNHDAMYWYRQDPGQGLRLIYYSQIVNDFQKGDIAEGYSVSREKKESFPLTVTSAQKNPTAFYLCASSKAPYEQYFGPGTRLTVT.

This chain joins TRBV7-3 and TRBJ2-1, with 7 bases matching TRBD2. This CDR3 is built from 18 residues. With V trimmed by 5 bases and J by 6 bases, 19 bases remained unmatched. CDR1 SGHTA and CDR2 FQGTGA come from the germline V gene. CDR3 loop: CASSLVTGGVAGTNEQFF. The CDR3 DNA follows: TGTGCCAGCAGCCTTGTTACAGGCGGGGTAGCGGGTACCAATGAGCAGTTCTTC.

J is TRBJ1-4 and V is TRBV27, with a possible D match to TRBD1 (6 bases). The length of the CDR3 is 14 residues. CDR1 MNHEY and CDR2 SMNVEV come from the germline V gene (reference sequence). V was cut by 5 bases and J by 8 bases, with 15 bases left in between. CDR3 amino acids: CASSPRDMSEKLFF. The CDR3 DNA reads TGTGCCAGCAGTCCCCGGGACATGAGCGAAAAACTGTTTTTT. The whole variable domain, remainder taken from reference TRBV27 and TRBJ1-4, is EAQVTQNPRYLITVTGKKLTVTCSQNMNHEYMSWYRQDPGLGLRQIYYSMNVEVTDKGDVPEGYKVSRKEKRNFPLILESPSPNQTSLYFCASSPRDMSEKLFFGSGTQLSVL.

This CDR3 reads CASSFLRSELAGETQYF. As DNA, the CDR3 is TGCGCCAGCAGCTTTTTGAGGTCGGAACTAGCGGGGGAGACCCAGTACTTC. The V gene is TRBV5-1, the J gene TRBJ2-5; 10 positions agree with TRBD2. The germline CDR1 and CDR2 sequences are SGHRS and YFSETQ. V dropped 2 bases and J dropped 5; count of bases not matched to a gene: 12. This CDR3 is built from 17 residues.

This clone was seen only once. This chain links TRBV11-3 with TRBJ2-1, with 10 nucleotides matching TRBD1. This CDR3 is built from 15 residues. J was trimmed by 1 base and V by 5 bases; bases with no gene match: 2. CDR1 and CDR2 from the germline V gene are SGHNT and YENEEA. The CDR3 here is CASSTGQGSYNEQFF. The CDR3 DNA reads TGTGCCAGCAGCACGGGACAGGGGTCCTACAATGAGCAGTTCTTC.

This chain connects TRBV4-3 to TRBJ2-1; D possibly corresponds to TRBD1 (6 bases). Trimming stripped 1 base from V and 4 bases from J, with 17 bases between. There are 17 residues in the CDR3. Germline-derived CDR1 and CDR2 are LGHNA and YSLEER. The CDR3 DNA sequence: TGCGCCAGCAGCCAAGCCCCCATCTCAGGGACATACAATGAGCAGTTCTTC. This encodes CASSQAPISGTYNEQFF.

This chain joins TRBV28 and TRBJ1-2, with D perhaps matching TRBD1 (5 bases). V was clipped by 7 bases and J by 4 bases, with 22 bases between them. CDR1 MDHEN and CDR2 SYDVKM come from the germline V gene. The CDR3 covers 16 residues. For the CDR3, the DNA is TGTGCCAGCACTAAGGGGCGGCCGGGATACAGCTATGGCTACACCTTC. Protein product: CASTKGRPGYSYGYTF.

The chain combines TRBV10-3 with TRBJ2-5; D unclear. Germline values: CDR1 ENHRY, CDR2 SYGVKD. The CDR3 covers 13 residues. The germline V and J ends were trimmed by 2 bases and 1 base, with 5 bases remaining between them. CDR3 nucleotides: TGTGCCATCAGTGAGCGCCCCCAAGAGACCCAGTACTTC. It translates to CAISERPQETQYF.

The rearrangement links TRBV5-1 to TRBJ2-7, with TRBD1 matching 10 bases. Germline V gene lookup returns CDR1 SGHRS and CDR2 YFSETQ. The J segment lost 6 bases and the V segment lost 5 bases, leaving 8 bases of the junction unmatched. The CDR3 extends over 14 amino acids. CDR3 bases: TGCGCCAGCAGGGTGACAGGGGGCTTGGTCGAGCAGTACTTC. Encoded protein: CASRVTGGLVEQYF.

V is TRBV5-6 and J is TRBJ1-3; D is unresolved. The CDR3 runs to 12 residues. Germline assignment: CDR1 SGHDT and CDR2 YYEEEE. V lost 2 bases and J 5 bases, leaving 5 bases between the germline ends. CDR3 coding DNA: TGTGCCAGCAGCTTTTTTCGAAACACCATATATTTT. It codes for CASSFFRNTIYF.

This clone occurred once. The J gene is TRBJ1-3, the V gene TRBV6-1; the D gene is possibly TRBD1 (5 bases). This CDR3 comprises 15 residues. The germline V gene has CDR1 MNHNS and CDR2 SASEGT. Trimming left V 0 bases short and J 4 bases short, with 10 bases between. The CDR3 loop reads CASSEAGAGGNTIYF. The CDR3 coding sequence is TGTGCCAGCAGTGAAGCAGGGGCGGGAGGAAACACCATATATTTT.

The J gene is TRBJ1-2, the V gene TRBV28, with D possibly matching TRBD1 (6 bases). There are 15 residues in the CDR3. The V end lost 4 bases, the J end lost 0 bases, and 12 bases lay between the germline ends. Germline CDR1 MDHEN, CDR2 SYDVKM. CDR3 sequence: CASSSGTTANYGYTF. For the CDR3, the DNA is TGTGCCAGCAGTTCGGGGACAACCGCTAACTATGGCTACACCTTC.

This clone was detected only once. The V gene is TRBV19, the J gene TRBJ1-1; a weak D match, TRBD1 (6 bases). CDR3 length: 14 residues. Trimming shortened V by 7 bases and J by 2 bases, and 14 bases separated the two germline ends. Looked up from germline, CDR1 is LNHDA and CDR2 is SQIVND (reference sequence). This CDR3 reads CASTKGGYNTEAFF. The CDR3 coding sequence is TGTGCCAGTACGAAAGGGGGGTACAACACTGAAGCTTTCTTT.

With regard to this clone: The sample has other DNA sequences that encode this CDR3 too. The chain recombines TRBV29-1 with TRBJ2-7; 8 bases map to TRBD2. V lost 6 bases, J lost 6 bases, and 4 bases stayed unmatched. Germline CDR1 and CDR2: SQVTM and ANQGSEA. The CDR3 spans 11 residues. CDR3 sequence: CSVGTSAEQYF. CDR3 nucleotides: TGCAGCGTGGGGACTAGTGCCGAGCAGTACTTC.

The chain combines TRBV11-2 with TRBJ2-2; tentatively, D is TRBD1 (6 bases). V gave up 1 base and J gave up 4 bases, with 13 bases separating them. The CDR3 is 16 amino acids. The germline V gene encodes CDR1 SGHAT and CDR2 FQNNGV. The CDR3 nucleotides read TGTGCCAGCAGCTTAGCGTGGGGGCAGGGCACCGGGGAGCTGTTTTTT. Translating gives CASSLAWGQGTGELFF.

The chain carries TRBV10-3 and TRBJ2-3; 10 bases match TRBD2. The CDR3 runs to 16 residues. The germline V gene encodes CDR1 ENHRY and CDR2 SYGVKD. With 6 bases clipped from V and 4 bases from J, the junction kept 10 bases outside the gene matches. CDR3 amino acids: CAISRTLAGAADTQYF. CDR3 DNA sequence: TGTGCCATCAGCCGTACCCTAGCGGGAGCAGCAGATACGCAGTATTTT.

This clone was recorded only once. The chain carries TRBV29-1 and TRBJ1-2; a possible D gene is TRBD1 (5 bases). The CDR3 covers 13 residues. V lost 4 bases to trimming and J lost 2 bases, with 11 bases between them. Germline loops: CDR1 SQVTM, CDR2 ANQGSEA. The CDR3 nucleotides are TGCAGCGTTGGGGGCAGGGTGAACTATGGCTACACCTTC. Its translation: CSVGGRVNYGYTF.

In this sample, this clone turned up a few times. V and J are TRBV6-1 and TRBJ1-1, with D hard to call. This CDR3 is built from 13 residues. Germline values: CDR1 MNHNS, CDR2 SASEGT. V was cut by 8 bases and J by 0 bases, with 10 bases left in between. For the CDR3, the DNA is TGTGCCAGCGGACCGGACTTGAACACTGAAGCTTTCTTT. Protein: CASGPDLNTEAFF.

The V call is TRBV6-5, the J call TRBJ1-2, with TRBD1 matching 8 bases. V was pared by 2 bases and J by 8 bases, with 7 bases of the junction left unmatched. Germline V CDR1 and CDR2: MNHEY, SVGAGI. CDR3 length equals 14 residues. In DNA, the CDR3 is TGTGCCAGCAGTTACGCGGACAGGGCGTCCGGCTACACCTTC. Amino acid sequence: CASSYADRASGYTF.

The rearrangement uses TRBV7-8 and TRBJ2-7, with 9 bases matching TRBD1. The length of the CDR3 is 16 residues. Germline CDR1 SGHVS, CDR2 FQNEAQ. Germline trimming cut 4 bases from V and 1 base from J; bases unmatched to any gene: 8. In nucleotides, the CDR3 is TGTGCCAGCAGCTCAAGGGAGACAGGGGGATCCTACGAGCAGTACTTC. This sequence encodes CASSSRETGGSYEQYF.

The rearrangement uses TRBV7-2 and TRBJ2-2; possibly TRBD1 for D (5 bases). CDR3 length: 15 residues. V was pared by 0 bases and J by 4 bases, with 9 bases between. Germline lookup yields CDR1 SGHTA and CDR2 FQGNSA. CDR3 in amino acids: CASSLAGQGTGELFF. The CDR3, as DNA: TGTGCCAGCAGCTTAGCGGGGCAGGGCACCGGGGAGCTGTTTTTT.

There are a few counts of this clone. The chain recombines TRBV11-2 with TRBJ2-7; 11 positions match TRBD1. The length of the CDR3 is 17 residues. The germline V gene has CDR1 SGHAT and CDR2 FQNNGV. The junction had 19 bases not matched to a gene; V was cut back by 8 bases and J by 7 bases. The CDR3 protein is CASGKRNAGTGGWEQYF. Here the CDR3 DNA reads TGTGCCAGCGGGAAACGGAATGCCGGGACAGGGGGATGGGAGCAGTACTTC.

Comment on this clone: The same CDR3 is also encoded by other DNA sequences in this sample. The V call is TRBV5-1, the J call TRBJ2-5; TRBD2 aligns across 7 bases. Per germline, CDR1 SGHRS and CDR2 YFSETQ. This CDR3 contains 14 residues. Trimming at V came to 4 bases and at J to 1 base, leaving 4 bases not matched to a gene. CDR3 amino acids: CASSVAGPQETQYF. CDR3 DNA sequence: TGCGCCAGCAGCGTAGCGGGCCCCCAAGAGACCCAGTACTTC. The entire variable domain, with the rest obtained from reference TRBV5-1 and TRBJ2-5, is as follows: KAGVTQTPRYLIKTRGQQVTLSCSPISGHRSVSWYQQTPGQGLQFLFEYFSETQRNKGNFPGRFSGRQFSNSRSEMNVSTLELGDSALYLCASSVAGPQETQYFGPGTRLLVL.

This chain connects TRBV2 to TRBJ2-7; 8 bases map to TRBD2. CDR3 length equals 15 residues. Germline-derived CDR1 and CDR2 are SNHLY and FYNNEI. V lost 7 bases, J lost 1 base, and 9 bases stayed unmatched. The CDR3 is CASMLAGEGSYEQYF. CDR3 DNA sequence: TGTGCCAGCATGCTAGCGGGTGAAGGGTCCTACGAGCAGTACTTC.

CDR3 DNA sequence: TGCGCCAGCGGTTGGGAGGCCGGGGAGCTGTTTTTT. Its protein product is CASGWEAGELFF. The chain combines TRBV5-1 with TRBJ2-2, with a possible D match to TRBD2 (6 bases). CDR3 length equals 12 residues. Germline V gene data show CDR1 as SGHRS and CDR2 as YFSETQ. Deletions cut 7 bases from V and 6 bases from J, with 10 bases between.

A single count supports this clone. Different DNA sequences within this sample yield the same CDR3. The chain is built from TRBV28 and TRBJ2-7, with D possibly called TRBD1 or TRBD2 (5 bases each). V dropped 6 bases and J dropped 2 bases, with 17 bases sitting between them. Germline V lookup: CDR1 MDHEN, CDR2 SYDVKM. This CDR3 is 15 amino acids long. CDR3 protein: CASRPTGTVPYEQYF. CDR3 DNA: TGTGCCAGCAGACCGACCGGGACCGTCCCCTACGAGCAGTACTTC.